The text below deals with one TCR beta chain. This record belongs to a study of control samples from healthy donors and cancer patients. The CDR3 length is 14 residues. In germline, CDR1 is MNHEY, CDR2 SMNVEV (reference sequence). Between the trimmed V and J ends, which lost 3 bases and 5 bases, there was a span of 13 bases. Libraries were prepared by immunoSEQ multiplex PCR; TCRdb keeps only in-frame clonotypes and omits some of them. This sample carries over 150,000 clones, roughly nine tenths of them seen once, and the ten largest clones take 1.2% to 1.5%. The chain couples TRBV27 to TRBJ1-2, with D possibly matching TRBD1 (6 bases). The TCR originated in a man aged 30 to 45 in good health. Sequencing used blood. CDR3 sequence (DNA): TGTGCCAGCAGTTTGAGTACAGGGTTATATGGCTACACCTTC. As protein: CASSLSTGLYGYTF.